What follows describes a single TCR beta chain. As yet, its antigen is unknown. The observed sequence ends 3 residues before the CDR3 terminus, with the missing tail filled in from the germline J gene. This table comes from immunoSEQ multiplex PCR, and its TCRdb copy is limited to in-frame clones, with some not included. The sample yields over 30,000 clones, without any singletons. This specimen belongs to a study of T cell clonality in common variable immunodeficiency. Study findings and constraints: Shared TCRbeta clones were fewer between CVID subjects than controls. The cause of increased CVID clonality remains unclear without subpopulation sequencing. In common variable immunodeficiency, TCR beta chains reportedly carried fewer deletions and N-nucleotide insertions.

Germline loops: CDR1 ENHRY, CDR2 SYGVKD. Germline trimming cut 3 bases from V and 3 bases from J; bases unmatched to any gene: 8. The length of the CDR3 is 15 residues. The receptor comes from a human donor with common variable immunodeficiency. The sample taken for sequencing was peripheral blood mononuclear cells. The chain couples TRBV10-3 to TRBJ2-7; 7 bases map to TRBD1. The CDR3 DNA, read in part, is TGTGCCATCAGTGATCCCCAGAGGACAGGCTACGAG. Encoded protein: CAISDPQRTGYE. The whole CDR3 protein reads CAISDPQRTGYEQYF.